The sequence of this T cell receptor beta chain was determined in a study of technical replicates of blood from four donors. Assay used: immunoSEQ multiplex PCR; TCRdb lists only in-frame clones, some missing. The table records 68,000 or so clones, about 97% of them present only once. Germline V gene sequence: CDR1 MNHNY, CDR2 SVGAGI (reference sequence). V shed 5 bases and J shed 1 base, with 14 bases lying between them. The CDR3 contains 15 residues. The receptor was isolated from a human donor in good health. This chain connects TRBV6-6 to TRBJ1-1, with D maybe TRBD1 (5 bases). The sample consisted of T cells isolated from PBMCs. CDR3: CASSLQGSANTEAFF. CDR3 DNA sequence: TGTGCCAGCAGTCTTCAGGGTTCCGCGAACACTGAAGCTTTCTTT.